Presented here are 6 T cell receptor beta chains from one specimen sequenced in a study of blood T cell repertoires in COVID-19 (dated by TCRdb to 2018 to 2020). Library preparation used the immunoSEQ multiplex PCR assay. The table was pulled from immuneACCESS by TCRdb, which kept in-frame rearrangements only. Such tables lose some clones; where checked, under half of the loss comes from unresolved V genes, and the rest has no known cause. In this sample the table shows 250,000 to 300,000 clones, 80% to 90% of which occur a single time. The top ten clonotypes cover approximately 9% of the sample. The sample comprised PBMCs or T cells enriched from blood (not recorded which). All receptors derive from a man aged 35 to 55 who had recovered from COVID-19.

CDR3 bases: TGTGCCAGCAGGACAGCAAACTATGGCTACACCTTC. Translation: CASRTANYGYTF. This rearrangement joins TRBV28 to TRBJ1-2; TRBD1 might be the D (5 bases). V lost 6 bases to trimming and J lost 2 bases, with 7 bases between them. The CDR3 extends over 12 amino acids. Per germline, CDR1 MDHEN and CDR2 SYDVKM.

This clone has only one observation. This chain joins TRBV20-1 and TRBJ2-6; TRBD1 is a possible D gene (5 bases). The CDR3 is made up of 15 amino acids. The V and J ends lost 3 bases and 2 bases respectively, with 11 bases between them. Germline CDR1 reads DFQATT; CDR2 reads SNEGSKA (reference sequence). In nucleotides, the CDR3 is TGCAGTGCTAGTTCCCAGGGCACTGGGGCCAACGTCCTGACTTTC. It translates to CSASSQGTGANVLTF.

The chain has TRBV28 and TRBJ2-3; no clear D. V dropped 3 bases and J dropped 3 bases, with 13 bases sitting between them. Germline CDR1 reads MDHEN; CDR2 reads SYDVKM. This CDR3 comprises 15 residues. CDR3 nucleotide sequence: TGTGCCAGCAGTTTTTCGAGACGAGGTACAGATACGCAGTATTTT. Amino acid sequence: CASSFSRRGTDTQYF.

J is TRBJ2-2 and V is TRBV15; D is perhaps TRBD1 (6 bases). V was trimmed by 5 bases and J by 9 bases, leaving 10 bases between them. CDR3 length: 12 amino acids. The germline V gene has CDR1 LNHNV and CDR2 YYDKDF (reference sequence). The CDR3 sequence: CATSQGPWELFF. As DNA, the CDR3 is TGTGCCACCAGCCAGGGGCCGTGGGAGCTGTTTTTT.

The chain links TRBV21-1 to TRBJ2-7; no DNA check was done on the table's D call, TRBD2. TRBV21-1 is annotated as a pseudogene. The CDR3 contains 14 residues. The CDR3 protein is CASSSPDCSYEQYF. The CDR3 DNA reads as TGTGCCAGCAGCAGCCCGGACTGCTCCTACGAGCAGTACTTC.

The genes are TRBV29-1 and TRBJ1-2; D is unclear. The germline V gene encodes CDR1 SQVTM and CDR2 ANQGSEA. CDR3 length equals 12 residues. V shed 5 bases and J shed 5 bases, with 12 bases lying between them. CDR3 sequence reads: CSVLSAGYGYTF. The CDR3 DNA sequence: TGCAGCGTTCTATCAGCGGGGTATGGCTACACCTTC.